This T cell receptor (beta chain) comes out of a study of blood T cells in healthy people across ages. Peripheral blood from each donor was collected in a volume of 8.5 to 10 milliliters. Germline assignment: CDR1 SGHRS and CDR2 YFSETQ. The CDR3 covers 19 residues. V dropped 0 bases and J dropped 1; count of bases not matched to a gene: 11. Primed by a sample-barcoded 5' primer and a J-beta primer mix, a second PCR proceeded for roughly 7 to 11 cycles. Each TCR beta cDNA got a 12-nucleotide random molecular identifier. Per sample, CDR3-containing paired-end reads numbered at least 2.5 million. TCRdb passed the 5' RACE reads through MiXCR, listing each CDR3 protein once. The table includes fewer than 800,000 distinct CDR3 sequences, 25% detected once. These data also featured in a second study, about T cells of mothers and their children. This second study notes: The TCR beta CDR3 read count exceeded 10 million for each mother and was several million for each child.

Sequencing was performed on blood. The rearrangement links TRBV5-1 to TRBJ2-1; 9 bases line up with TRBD1. The receptor was derived from a boy aged 5-17 years in good health. The CDR3 sequence is CASSLVGTGTLGSYNEQFF. CDR3 coding DNA: TGCGCCAGCAGCTTGGTTGGGACAGGGACCTTAGGGTCCTACAATGAGCAGTTCTTC.